The 32 T cell receptor beta chains below come from one sample, sequenced in a study of T cells expressing NK-cell markers. For each CDR3 protein, TCRdb gives one entry from its re-call of the 5' RACE reads, without DNA. Its clone listing holds 550,000 to 600,000 distinct CDR3 sequences. The sequencing sample was made of blood T cells: a sorted CD56 or NKG2C T cell subset, CD4+ or CD8+ T cells, or bulk PBMC T cells (not recorded which). These receptors were taken from a man between 18 and 29 years old in good health.

The chain joins TRBV4-2 to TRBJ2-1; TCRdb selects TRBD1, and the lack of DNA leaves this call unchecked. The CDR3 is 18 amino acids. CDR1 is LGHNA and CDR2 is YNFKEQ in the germline V gene. The CDR3 loop reads CASSQGPPGVQGYNEQFF.

The V gene is TRBV20-1, the J gene TRBJ1-2; checking the TCRdb D call of TRBD1 is not possible without DNA. Germline CDR1 and CDR2: DFQATT and SNEGSKA (reference sequence). There are 14 residues in the CDR3. The CDR3 is CSASRRAGARGYTF.

The chain combines TRBV6-1 with TRBJ2-3; the D gene TCRdb calls, TRBD2, cannot be checked with no DNA. Germline V gene sequence: CDR1 MNHNS, CDR2 SASEGT. There are 13 residues in the CDR3. This CDR3 reads CASSQGTGNTQYF.

The chain couples TRBV20-1 to TRBJ2-1; TCRdb calls TRBD2, which cannot be checked without DNA. Looked up from germline, CDR1 is DFQATT and CDR2 is SNEGSKA (reference sequence). CDR3 length: 16 residues. The CDR3 sequence: CSARDLASGSLGEQFF.

The CDR3 here is CASSLPGQRVSNQPQHF. The rearrangement uses TRBV12-3 or TRBV12-4 and TRBJ1-5; the D gene TCRdb calls, TRBD1, cannot be checked with no DNA. This CDR3 spans 17 amino acids.

This chain uses TRBV3-1 with TRBJ1-1. Germline V gives CDR1 LGHDT, CDR2 YNNKEL (reference sequence). The CDR3 consists of 16 residues. The CDR3 is CASSRQIGGEVAEAFF.

The chain recombines TRBV5-1 with TRBJ2-6; TCRdb designates TRBD2, a call that cannot be tested without DNA. Germline CDR1 is SGHRS and CDR2 is YFSETQ. There are 15 residues in the CDR3. This chain's CDR3 is CASIAGGTGANVLTF. Based on the CDR3 plus reference TRBV5-1 and TRBJ2-6, the full variable domain is KAGVTQTPRYLIKTRGQQVTLSCSPISGHRSVSWYQQTPGQGLQFLFEYFSETQRNKGNFPGRFSGRQFSNSRSEMNVSTLELGDSALYLCASIAGGTGANVLTFGAGSRLTVL.

The chain couples TRBV27 to TRBJ1-5. Germline values: CDR1 MNHEY, CDR2 SMNVEV (reference sequence). The CDR3 contains 15 residues. This CDR3 reads CASSLFGVGNQPQHF.

The rearrangement joins TRBV11-2 to TRBJ1-6; the D gene TCRdb calls, TRBD1, cannot be checked with no DNA. The CDR3 covers 17 residues. The germline V gene encodes CDR1 SGHAT and CDR2 FQNNGV. The CDR3 protein is CASSPLEVSSYNSPLHF.

This rearrangement joins TRBV6-5 to TRBJ2-1; the TRBD2 assignment by TCRdb is unverifiable without DNA. The CDR3 has 14 residues. Germline V gives CDR1 MNHEY, CDR2 SVGAGI. The CDR3: CASSYSGWANEQFF.

V gene TRBV7-2 combines with J gene TRBJ2-1; TCRdb outputs TRBD2, but without DNA this stays unchecked. The CDR3 sequence is 13 residues long. Per the germline V gene, CDR1 is SGHTA and CDR2 is FQGNSA. The CDR3 sequence is CASSLARREGQFF. The variable domain in full, with the rest retrieved from reference TRBV7-2 and TRBJ2-1, is GAGVSQSPSNKVTEKGKDVELRCDPISGHTALYWYRQSLGQGLEFLIYFQGNSAPDKSGLPSDRFSAERTGGSVSTLTIQRTQQEDSAVYLCASSLARREGQFFGPGTRLTVL.

The chain links TRBV7-2 to TRBJ1-1. The germline V gene has CDR1 SGHTA and CDR2 FQGNSA. CDR3 length equals 14 residues. This CDR3 reads CASSYRVTNTEAFF.

V gene TRBV12-3 or TRBV12-4 combines with J gene TRBJ2-6; with no DNA, the TCRdb D assignment of TRBD1 cannot be verified. The CDR3 sequence is 18 residues long. This chain's CDR3 is CASSQGTGGSSGANVLTF.

The rearrangement uses TRBV29-1 and TRBJ2-3. Germline loops: CDR1 SQVTM, CDR2 ANQGSEA. This CDR3 spans 14 amino acids. CDR3 region: CSVEDLGAADTQYF.

J is TRBJ2-2 and V is TRBV20-1; TCRdb calls TRBD1, which cannot be checked without DNA. The V gene's germline CDR1 is DFQATT and CDR2 SNEGSKA (reference sequence). CDR3 size: 14 residues. CDR3 amino acids: CSASMQGATGELFF.

The chain employs TRBV19 and TRBJ1-5; absent DNA, TCRdb's TRBD1 call cannot be checked. This CDR3 spans 14 amino acids. Germline V gene data show CDR1 as LNHDA and CDR2 as SQIVND (reference sequence). The CDR3 protein is CASARDQGLQPQHF.

The chain uses TRBV5-1 and TRBJ2-1; there is no DNA to check the TCRdb D call of TRBD1. The CDR3 sequence is 12 residues long. Germline CDR1 reads SGHRS; CDR2 reads YFSETQ. The CDR3 sequence is CASSRKGNEQFF.

This chain joins TRBV2 and TRBJ1-6; TCRdb picks TRBD1, but there is no DNA to check that call. Per germline, CDR1 SNHLY and CDR2 FYNNEI. The CDR3 sequence is 13 residues long. CDR3 protein: CASNQGYNSPLHF.

The J gene is TRBJ2-5, the V gene TRBV20-1. The CDR3 totals 12 residues. Germline lookup yields CDR1 DFQATT and CDR2 SNEGSKA (reference sequence). The CDR3 reads CSGFWGLETQYF.

The chain joins TRBV7-2 to TRBJ2-7. CDR3 length: 14 residues. Looked up from germline, CDR1 is SGHTA and CDR2 is FQGNSA. The CDR3 region is CASSLGGSNYEQYF.

The chain joins TRBV12-3 or TRBV12-4 to TRBJ2-5; absent DNA, TCRdb's TRBD1 call cannot be checked. The CDR3 totals 16 residues. The CDR3 region is CASSFNLWGRQETQYF.

The chain combines TRBV7-9 with TRBJ2-1; the D gene TCRdb calls, TRBD2, cannot be checked with no DNA. CDR1 is SEHNR, CDR2 FQNEAQ, per germline (reference sequence). The length of the CDR3 is 14 residues. CDR3 in amino acids: CASSFVSGRNEQFF.

V gene TRBV12-3 or TRBV12-4 combines with J gene TRBJ2-7; TCRdb's D call, TRBD1, is unchecked because there is no DNA. This CDR3 has 13 amino acids. CDR3 amino acids: CASSLQQGAEQYF.

The chain couples TRBV9 to TRBJ2-2; TCRdb indicates TRBD1, and absent DNA this call remains unverified. The CDR3 covers 15 residues. From germline, CDR1 is SGDLS and CDR2 YYNGEE. CDR3 sequence reads: CASSGRTGGPGELFF. Based on the CDR3 plus reference TRBV9 and TRBJ2-2, the full variable domain is DSGVTQTPKHLITATGQRVTLRCSPRSGDLSVYWYQQSLDQGLQFLIQYYNGEERAKGNILERFSAQQFPDLHSELNLSSLELGDSALYFCASSGRTGGPGELFFGEGSRLTVL.

The J gene is TRBJ2-3, the V gene TRBV7-7; TCRdb calls TRBD2, which cannot be checked without DNA. The CDR3 is made up of 14 amino acids. Germline lookup yields CDR1 SSHAT and CDR2 FNYEAQ (reference sequence). The CDR3 is CASSLGLHTDTQYF.

The J gene is TRBJ2-2, the V gene TRBV5-1; TCRdb indicates TRBD1, and absent DNA this call remains unverified. The CDR3 has 15 amino acids. Germline-derived CDR1 and CDR2 are SGHRS and YFSETQ. CDR3 sequence reads: CASSLVAGGTGELFF.

CDR3 region: CASSPGHYEQYF. The gene calls are TRBV7-2 and TRBJ2-7; TCRdb selects TRBD1, and the lack of DNA leaves this call unchecked. The CDR3 loop spans 12 amino acids. The germline V gene encodes CDR1 SGHTA and CDR2 FQGNSA.

This chain joins TRBV10-3 and TRBJ2-7; without DNA, the TCRdb call of TRBD1 cannot be checked. The germline CDR1 and CDR2 sequences are ENHRY and SYGVKD. The CDR3 runs 14 residues. The CDR3 sequence: CAIKTPGQPHEQYF.

CDR3 sequence: CATSSSLGSGETQYF. The rearrangement joins TRBV15 to TRBJ2-5. This CDR3 comprises 15 residues. CDR1 is LNHNV and CDR2 is YYDKDF in the germline V gene (reference sequence).

The J gene is TRBJ2-4, the V gene TRBV6-9; with no DNA, the TCRdb D assignment of TRBD2 cannot be verified. The CDR3 is 16 amino acids. Per the germline V gene, CDR1 is MNHGY and CDR2 is SVAAGI. The CDR3 here is CASSYGSGSPWNIQYF.

The chain employs TRBV4-3 and TRBJ1-5. From germline, CDR1 is LGHNA and CDR2 YSLEER. The CDR3 consists of 15 residues. This chain's CDR3 is CASSQLQNSNQPQHF.

This chain joins TRBV4-3 and TRBJ2-6; absent DNA, TCRdb's TRBD1 call cannot be checked. Looked up from germline, CDR1 is LGHNA and CDR2 is YSLEER. CDR3 length: 15 residues. CDR3 sequence reads: CASSTGLPGANVLTF.